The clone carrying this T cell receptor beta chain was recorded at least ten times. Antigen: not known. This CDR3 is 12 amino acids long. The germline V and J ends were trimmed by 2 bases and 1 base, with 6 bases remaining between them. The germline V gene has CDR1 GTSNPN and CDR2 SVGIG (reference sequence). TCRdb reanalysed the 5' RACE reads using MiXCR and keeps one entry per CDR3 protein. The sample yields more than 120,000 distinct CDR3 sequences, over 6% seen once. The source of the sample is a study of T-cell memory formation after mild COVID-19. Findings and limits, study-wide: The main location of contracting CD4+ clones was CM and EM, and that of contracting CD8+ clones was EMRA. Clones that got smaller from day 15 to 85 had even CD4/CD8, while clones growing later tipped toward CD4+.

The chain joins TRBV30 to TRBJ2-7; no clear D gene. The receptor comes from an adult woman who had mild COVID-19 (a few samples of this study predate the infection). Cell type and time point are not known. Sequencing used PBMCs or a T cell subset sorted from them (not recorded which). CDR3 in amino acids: CAWSLYSYEQYF. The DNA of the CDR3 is TGTGCCTGGAGTTTATATTCCTACGAGCAGTACTTC.